This passage covers 26 T cell receptor beta chains from one sample sequenced in a study of tumor-infiltrating lymphocytes in primary liver carcinoma. From around 500 ng of total RNA, TCR beta-specific cDNA was reverse-transcribed using a constant-region primer. Slightly modified ARM-PCR with three nested multiplex PCR rounds yielded TCR beta libraries. Rounds one and two of PCR, each of 10 cycles, were primed with TRBV1-TRBV30 forward primers and a C-beta reverse primer. TCRdb used MiXCR to reprocess the multiplex PCR reads, holding one entry per CDR3 protein. The data contain about 21,000 distinct CDR3 sequences, about 75% of them singletons. Each 20-30 mg portion of unsorted bulk tissue served as the source for co-extraction of RNA and DNA. Sequencing was done on a sample of liver tumor tissue from sampling region 1. Specified subset: tumor region T1, superior pole. The receptors shown here come from a woman in her thirties with primary liver carcinoma and hepatitis B virus infection.

This chain links TRBV13 with TRBJ1-1; D may be TRBD1 (5 bases). Germline V gene sequence: CDR1 PRHDT, CDR2 FYEKMQ (reference sequence). The CDR3 runs 17 residues. Trimming shortened V by 0 bases and J by 5 bases, and 19 bases separated the two germline ends. This chain's CDR3 is CASSLGWFGIGGTEAFF. CDR3 sequence (DNA): TGTGCCAGCAGCTTAGGATGGTTTGGTATTGGGGGGACTGAAGCTTTCTTT.

As to this clonotype: Its ends do not fully match the called genes, so a read error is possible. This chain connects TRBV29-1 to TRBJ1-1; TRBD1 matches 7 bases. Germline values: CDR1 SQVTM, CDR2 ANQGSEA. The CDR3 consists of 12 residues. The CDR3 region has the DNA TGCAGTGTCGAGACAGGGAGTACTGAAGCTTCCTTT. Translated, it gives CSVETGSTEASF.

Turning to this clonotype: One end of the junction varies from germline; a read error may be responsible. This rearrangement joins TRBV11-3 to TRBJ2-1; 9 bases agree with TRBD2. The CDR3 length is 13 residues. Germline-derived CDR1 and CDR2 are SGHNT and YENEEA. CDR3 in amino acids: CAGASGNGNEEFF. CDR3 bases: TGTGCCGGCGCTAGCGGGAATGGGAATGAGGAGTTTTTC. The full variable domain, in which reference TRBV11-3 and TRBJ2-1 provide the parts outside the CDR3, is EAGVVQSPRYKIIEKKQPVAFWCNPISGHNTLYWYLQNLGQGPELLIRYENEEAVDDSQLPKDRFSAERLKGVDSTLKIQPAELGDSAVYLCAGASGNGNEEFFGPGTRLTVL.

The sample holds a few counts of this clonotype. V and J are TRBV11-2 and TRBJ2-1; 9 nucleotides agree with TRBD2. This CDR3 spans 15 amino acids. Germline-derived CDR1 and CDR2 are SGHAT and FQNNGV. With V trimmed by 3 bases and J by 9 bases, 9 bases remained unmatched. The DNA for the CDR3 is TGTGCCAGCAGCTTCGACCTAGCGGGATCGGTTGAGCAGTTCTTC. Translated, it gives CASSFDLAGSVEQFF.

Worth noting for this clonotype: The junction departs from germline at one end; a sequencing error may be responsible. V gene TRBV11-1 combines with J gene TRBJ1-1; possible D gene TRBD1, 6 bases. Germline-derived CDR1 and CDR2 are SGHAT and FQDESV (reference sequence). The CDR3 has 15 amino acids. The CDR3 DNA sequence: TGTGCCAGTAGCTCAACCAGGACAGTGAACACTGAAGTTTTCTTT. Protein: CASSSTRTVNTEVFF.

A note on this clonotype: Since the CDR3 does not end with the conserved phenylalanine or tryptophan, this likely comes from a read error. CDR3 bases: TGCAGCGTCGAGACATGGAGCACTGAAGCTTTCACT. Protein: CSVETWSTEAFT. The chain recombines TRBV29-1 with TRBJ1-1; no clear D gene. The CDR3 is 12 amino acids. The V end was cut by 6 bases, the J end by 4 bases, with 12 bases between. Germline-derived CDR1 and CDR2 are SQVTM and ANQGSEA.

This clonotype is termed medium-sized. This chain connects TRBV29-1 to TRBJ1-4; the D gene is possibly TRBD1 (5 bases). Germline V gene data show CDR1 as SQVTM and CDR2 as ANQGSEA. Deletions cut 4 bases from V and 5 bases from J, with 14 bases between. CDR3 length: 14 residues. The CDR3 bases are TGCAGCGTTGGAAGTTCAGGGCGAAATGAAAAACTGTTTTTT. Its protein is CSVGSSGRNEKLFF.

The rearrangement uses TRBV4-3 and TRBJ2-1; D might be TRBD2 (6 bases). The CDR3 runs to 16 residues. V was shortened by 0 bases and J by 16 bases, with 25 bases between the two germline ends. The germline CDR1 and CDR2 sequences are LGHNA and YSLEER. The chain's CDR3 is CASSQDAGSPYNEQFF. Here the CDR3 DNA reads TGCGCCAGCAGCCAAGATGCGGGAAGCCCCTACAATGAACAATTCTTC.

This clonotype is deemed medium-sized. The CDR3 nucleotides are TGTGCCAGCAGCCCTAGGGACAGGGTTTACAATGAGCAGTTCTTC. Its translation: CASSPRDRVYNEQFF. V and J are TRBV14 and TRBJ2-1; 9 bases are shared with TRBD1. The CDR3 runs to 15 residues. V lost 4 bases and J lost 4; bases outside the gene matches: 5. In germline, CDR1 is SGHDN, CDR2 FVKESK.

Concerning this clonotype: Given the absence of the conserved phenylalanine or tryptophan at the CDR3 end, a read error is likely. V is TRBV5-6 and J is TRBJ1-5; a weak D match, TRBD1 (5 bases). The CDR3 has 14 residues. Germline V gives CDR1 SGHDT, CDR2 YYEEEE. Trimming stripped 4 bases from V and 3 bases from J, with 11 bases between. The CDR3 loop reads CASSTWGNNQPQHL. In nucleotides, the CDR3 is TGTGCCAGCAGCACATGGGGCAACAATCAGCCCCAGCATTTA.

Points on this clonotype: A read error may account for a junction end that differs from germline. The DNA for the CDR3 is TGTCCCAGCAGTCCACTGACAGGGTTCACCGGGGAGCTGTTTTTT. It specifies CPSSPLTGFTGELFF. The chain uses TRBV6-5 and TRBJ2-2; the match to TRBD1 covers 7 bases. The CDR3 runs to 15 residues. Germline CDR1 and CDR2: MNHEY and SVGAGI.

With respect to this clonotype: The CDR3 carries no conserved terminal phenylalanine or tryptophan, so it likely arises from a read error. The rearrangement uses TRBV28 and TRBJ2-4, with D uncertain. CDR3 length equals 12 residues. Germline CDR1 MDHEN, CDR2 SYDVKM. Trimming shortened V by 3 bases and J by 4 bases, and 4 bases separated the two germline ends. CDR3 protein: CASSFNKNIQYL. CDR3 in DNA: TGTGCCAGCAGTTTCAATAAAAACATTCAGTACTTA.

This rearrangement joins TRBV10-2 to TRBJ1-3; 7 bases line up with TRBD1. The CDR3 totals 16 residues. With 8 bases clipped from V and 10 bases from J, the junction kept 20 bases outside the gene matches. The germline V gene encodes CDR1 WSHSY and CDR2 SAAADI. CDR3 residues: CASGLGPRAGGNTIYF. CDR3 in DNA: TGCGCCAGCGGTCTTGGCCCCAGGGCAGGGGGGAATACCATATATTTT.

Points on this clonotype: At one boundary the junction diverges from the germline segment, which might be a read error. This chain's CDR3 is CTIGPTATRDGQFF. CDR3 DNA: TGTACCATCGGTCCCACGGCGACCCGGGATGGGCAGTTCTTC. The chain joins TRBV10-3 to TRBJ2-1, with D possibly TRBD2 on 5 matching bases. The CDR3 extends over 14 amino acids. CDR1 and CDR2 from the germline V gene are ENHRY and SYGVKD.

In regard to this clonotype: The junction shows a germline mismatch at one end, possibly a read error. The rearrangement links TRBV18 to TRBJ2-2, with D tentatively TRBD2 (5 bases). This CDR3 spans 18 amino acids. Germline V gene data show CDR1 as KGHSH and CDR2 as LQKENI. The DNA for the CDR3 is TGTGCCAGCTCACCACAGGTGCTAGCCGCAATGAACACCGGGGAGCCGTTTTTT. Amino acid sequence: CASSPQVLAAMNTGEPFF.

The CDR3 region has the DNA TGTGCCAGCAGCGCTCAGGACAGGGAGCGCAAGAGGTGGAGTATTACTGAAGCTTTCTTT. Residues: CASSAQDRERKRWSITEAFF. The chain employs TRBV11-2 and TRBJ1-1, with 8 bases matching TRBD1. Germline CDR1 SGHAT, CDR2 FQNNGV. This CDR3 has 20 amino acids. The trim removed 5 bases at V and 5 bases at J, leaving 25 bases unmatched. Complete variable domain (other parts from reference TRBV11-2 and TRBJ1-1): EAGVAQSPRYKIIEKRQSVAFWCNPISGHATLYWYQQILGQGPKLLIQFQNNGVVDDSQLPKDRFSAERLKGVDSTLKIQPAKLEDSAVYLCASSAQDRERKRWSITEAFFGQGTRLTVV.

On this clonotype: Its ends do not fully match the called genes, so a read error is possible. The chain combines TRBV12-3 or TRBV12-4 with TRBJ2-1, with TRBD2 identical over 11 bases. The CDR3 runs 15 residues. In DNA form, the CDR3 reads TGTACCAGCAGCTTGTGCGGGACTAGCGGACTTGAGCAGTTCTTC. Protein sequence: CTSSLCGTSGLEQFF.

To note about this clonotype: The germline gene is not matched at one end of the junction; a read error may be the cause. The V and J genes are TRBV28 and TRBJ2-2; 8 nucleotides match TRBD2. The CDR3 covers 13 residues. Germline CDR1 is MDHEN and CDR2 is SYDVKM. The CDR3 reads CASTMSGSGELFF. DNA for the CDR3: TGTGCCAGCACTATGAGCGGGAGCGGGGAGTTGTTTTTT.

This clonotype was picked up a small number of times. Relative to the germline gene, one junction end is altered; a read error may explain this. The V call is TRBV4-1, the J call TRBJ1-1; the D gene is possibly TRBD1 (5 bases). This CDR3 is built from 15 residues. Per the germline V gene, CDR1 is MGHRA and CDR2 is YSYEKL. The CDR3 sequence is CASSPHQGGRTEAFF. The CDR3 DNA reads as TGCGCCAGTAGCCCGCATCAGGGCGGGCGTACTGAAGCTTTCTTT.

The count of this clonotype is one. One junction end does not reproduce the germline sequence, and a read error may be involved. This chain links TRBV28 with TRBJ2-7, with 14 bases lining up with TRBD2. This CDR3 spans 16 amino acids. Germline V gives CDR1 MDHEN, CDR2 SYDVKM. CDR3 protein: CPSSFLGLAGAGGQYF. CDR3 coding DNA: TGTCCCAGCAGTTTTTTGGGACTAGCGGGAGCTGGCGGGCAGTACTTC.

Turning to this clonotype: One end of the junction does not line up with germline, which may come from a read error. This chain links TRBV10-3 with TRBJ2-5; D ambiguous. The CDR3 runs 15 residues. Germline V gives CDR1 ENHRY, CDR2 SYGVKD. The CDR3 is CAFSESATRQETHYF. The DNA of the CDR3 is TGTGCTTTCAGTGAGTCGGCTACCAGACAAGAGACCCACTACTTC.

Turning to this clonotype: An end of the junction does not agree with germline; a read error may underlie this. The chain links TRBV11-2 to TRBJ2-3, with D maybe TRBD1 (7 bases). Germline values: CDR1 SGHAT, CDR2 FQNNGV. CDR3 length: 16 residues. The CDR3 nucleotides read TGTGCCATCAGCCGGACGCGACAGGGAAGGGGGGAAACGCAGTATTTT. Translated: CAISRTRQGRGETQYF.

In this sample, this clonotype turned up a few times. The genes are TRBV11-2 and TRBJ2-1; D gene unclear. The CDR3 runs 14 residues. Germline V gives CDR1 SGHAT, CDR2 FQNNGV. V was cut by 0 bases and J by 5 bases, with 8 bases left in between. The CDR3 region is CASSLEAPHNEQFF. Written as DNA, the CDR3 is TGTGCCAGCAGCTTAGAGGCCCCACACAATGAGCAGTTCTTC.

To note about this clonotype: One end of the junction varies from germline; a read error may be responsible. The V gene is TRBV14, the J gene TRBJ2-3; 10 bases are a match to TRBD2. CDR3 length: 16 amino acids. CDR1 is SGHDN and CDR2 is FVKESK in the germline V gene. CDR3 in DNA: TGTACCAGCAGCCAGGTTCAGCGGGAGGGCCGTGATACCCAGTATTTT. Protein sequence: CTSSQVQREGRDTQYF. The complete variable domain, with remaining parts taken from reference TRBV14 and TRBJ2-3, reads EAGVTQFPSHSVIEKGQTVTLRCDPISGHDNLYWYRRVMGKEIKFLLHFVKESKQDESGMPNNRFLAERTGGTYSTLKVQPAELEDSGVYFCTSSQVQREGRDTQYFGPGTRLTVL.

Note on this clonotype: One junction end disagrees with the germline gene, perhaps due to a read error. In DNA form, the CDR3 reads TGTGCCAGCAGTTTTCCCCCTCCTAGCACTGGTACGCAATATTTT. Translating it yields CASSFPPPSTGTQYF. The V and J genes are TRBV12-3 or TRBV12-4 and TRBJ2-3, with a possible D match to TRBD2 (5 bases). The CDR3 covers 15 residues.

Note on this clonotype: One junction end disagrees with the germline gene, perhaps due to a read error. CDR3 in amino acids: CVSSHTGLVNEQFF. CDR3 nucleotides: TGTGTCAGCAGCCACACAGGGTTGGTCAATGAGCAGTTCTTC. The rearrangement links TRBV4-3 to TRBJ2-1; possible D gene TRBD1, 6 bases. CDR3 length equals 14 residues. Per germline, CDR1 LGHNA and CDR2 YSLEER.